This T cell receptor beta chain was sequenced in a study of blood T cell repertoires in COVID-19. Study as a whole: From the United States, Italy and Spain came samples of acute and convalescent COVID-19.

The CDR3 loop spans 15 amino acids. Germline lookup yields CDR1 LGHNA and CDR2 YSLEER. V was clipped by 5 bases and J by 6 bases; unmatched bases: 10. Generated by immunoSEQ multiplex PCR, the TCRdb table keeps only in-frame clones and is missing some. The top ten clones hold 7.5% to 8.5% of a sample with 150,000 to 200,000 clones, 60% to 85% of them seen once. J is TRBJ2-3 and V is TRBV4-3; TRBD1 matches 8 bases. The sequence came from an older woman with COVID-19, enrolled during active disease. Sequenced: peripheral blood. The CDR3 loop is CASSYREQGEDTQYF. CDR3 DNA sequence: TGCGCCAGCAGCTATCGGGAACAGGGGGAGGATACGCAGTATTTT.